The source of this T cell receptor (beta chain) is a study of blood T cell repertoires in COVID-19. Study background: Sources were T cells, B-cell-depleted T cells, or PBMCs; the material itself was cDNA or gDNA.

This clone was seen a few times. As handled by the study authors: How many nucleated cells were present was estimated from reference gene primer amplification. The protocol was immunoSEQ multiplex PCR, while the TCRdb copy is restricted to in-frame clones and leaves out a portion. V, J and clone size are those of that table, while D and trimming were read from the DNA. The sample consists of approximately 180,000 clones, more than 75% of them appearing once. Germline assignment: CDR1 WSHSY and CDR2 SAAADI. V shed 3 bases and J 4 bases; nucleotides not matched to a gene: 18. The CDR3 has 19 amino acids.

The receptor comes from a man between 35 and 55 years old with active or convalescent COVID-19. The material sequenced was peripheral blood. The chain recombines TRBV10-2 with TRBJ2-7; 10 bases line up with TRBD2. CDR3 loop: CASSDILERTPSGGYEQYF. DNA for the CDR3: TGCGCCAGCAGTGATATTCTCGAACGCACCCCTAGCGGGGGTTACGAGCAGTACTTC.